This T cell receptor beta chain was captured in a study of cytomegalovirus exposure and HLA in healthy donors. This CDR3 contains 14 residues. V dropped 2 bases and J dropped 0 bases, with 5 bases sitting between them. Germline V gene lookup returns CDR1 MNHEY and CDR2 SMNVEV (reference sequence). The PCR employed 60 Vbeta primers together with 13 Jbeta primers. Method: immunoSEQ multiplex PCR; TCRdb's copy keeps in-frame clones and lacks some. This table holds 65,000 to 85,000 clones, about nine tenths found once. The gene calls are TRBV27 and TRBJ2-1; the D gene is possibly TRBD1 (5 bases). This TCR derives from a woman in her 30s in good health and CMV-seronegative. Sample: PBMCs. The CDR3 spells CASSLDSSYNEQFF. The DNA for the CDR3 is TGTGCCAGCAGTTTAGACAGCTCCTACAATGAGCAGTTCTTC.